Listed here are 3 T cell receptor beta chains from one sample, sequenced in a study of read filtering for tumor transcriptome and immune sequencing. The library was built from roughly 400 ng RNA with molecular barcoded adaptors for alpha/delta and beta/gamma chains. From the reads, TCRdb called clonotypes with MiXCR, one entry per CDR3 protein. The data contain 45,000 to 50,000 distinct CDR3 sequences, approximately 12% of them singletons. Material for sequencing was a population of CD138-negative cells sorted from bone marrow. The source is a donor at least 40 years old with multiple myeloma.

For this clonotype: One junction end does not reproduce the germline sequence, and a read error may be involved. The gene calls are TRBV20-1 and TRBJ2-5; D gene unclear. The CDR3 is 13 residues long. Germline V gene sequence: CDR1 DFQATT, CDR2 SNEGSKA (reference sequence). The CDR3 loop reads CSALPDLQETRYF. The DNA for the CDR3 is TGCAGTGCTCTCCCGGACCTCCAAGAGACCCGGTACTTC.

This clonotype was found many times. The chain is built from TRBV6-2 or TRBV6-3 and TRBJ2-1; 10 bases line up with TRBD2. Germline CDR1 reads MNHEY; CDR2 reads SVGEGT. V gave up 7 bases and J gave up 5 bases; unmatched junction bases: 14. This CDR3 spans 17 amino acids. The CDR3 loop reads CASIDPPGTSDHNEQFF. DNA of the CDR3: TGTGCCAGCATTGACCCCCCCGGGACTAGCGACCACAATGAGCAGTTCTTC.

The sample holds many counts of this clonotype. This rearrangement joins TRBV19 to TRBJ2-1; 11 bases agree with TRBD2. Germline CDR1 LNHDA, CDR2 SQIVND (reference sequence). V gave up 2 bases and J gave up 7 bases; unmatched junction bases: 4. This CDR3 has 15 amino acids. The CDR3 region has the DNA TGTGCCAGTAGTATAACCGGGACTAGCGGAAATGAGCAGTTCTTC. Its translation: CASSITGTSGNEQFF.